The rows below give T cell receptor beta chains drawn from one sample of a study of blood T cell repertoires in COVID-19. The repertoire was sequenced with immunoSEQ multiplex PCR; TCRdb's copy has only in-frame clones and lacks some. The sample shows under 200,000 clones, 80% of them seen only once. Specimen: PBMCs or T cells enriched from blood (not recorded which). The receptors stem from a woman in her sixties who had recovered from COVID-19. The CDR3 runs from the conserved cysteine through the conserved F or W. D genes are given only for firm matches. A row's size may be missing; if present it is once, few, many or a size class.

J,D,V,size,CDR3,DNA
TRBJ1-2,TRBD1,TRBV18,once,CASSPGTGAPREYGYTF,TGTGCCAGCTCACCCGGGACAGGGGCCCCTCGCGAGTATGGCTACACCTTC
TRBJ2-7,.,TRBV6-5,.,CASSYAQGGSYEQYF,TGTGCCAGCAGTTACGCGCAGGGGGGCTCCTACGAGCAGTACTTC
TRBJ1-3,.,TRBV14,once,CASSQDPVAGNTIYF,TGTGCCAGCAGCCAAGATCCAGTAGCCGGAAACACCATATATTTT
TRBJ2-7,TRBD2,TRBV5-1,.,CASSARDYPYEQYF,TGCGCCAGCAGCGCCCGGGACTACCCCTACGAGCAGTACTTC
TRBJ2-2,.,TRBV27,.,CASSFTTSHANTGELFF,TGTGCCAGCAGTTTCACGACTAGTCACGCGAACACCGGGGAGCTGTTTTTT
TRBJ1-5,TRBD1,TRBV7-9,once,CASSYRGLSNQPQHF,TGTGCCAGCAGCTACAGGGGGCTCAGCAATCAGCCCCAGCATTTT
TRBJ1-1,.,TRBV7-3,.,CASSLSGNTEAFF,TGTGCCAGCAGCTTATCAGGTAACACTGAAGCTTTCTTT
TRBJ2-3,TRBD2,TRBV5-4,.,CASSDPGLSTDTQYF,TGTGCCAGCAGCGACCCGGGACTAAGCACAGATACGCAGTATTTT
TRBJ1-1,.,TRBV5-1,.,CASSFPSGGTEAFF,TGCGCCAGCAGCTTCCCCTCGGGGGGGACTGAAGCTTTCTTT
TRBJ1-2,.,TRBV15,.,CATSVSTNYGYTF,TGTGCCACCAGCGTCAGTACTAACTATGGCTACACCTTC
TRBJ1-2,TRBD1,TRBV20-1,few,CSASLAGTGDSYGYTF,TGCAGTGCTAGTCTGGCCGGGACAGGGGACTCCTATGGCTACACCTTC
TRBJ2-7,.,TRBV7-3,many,CASSRKPGTNEQYF,TGTGCCAGCAGCCGGAAACCAGGTACCAACGAGCAGTACTTC
TRBJ2-5,TRBD2,TRBV5-1,.,CASSLLASGGKETQYF,TGCGCCAGCAGCTTGTTGGCTAGCGGGGGCAAAGAGACCCAGTACTTC
TRBJ2-2,.,TRBV6-5,.,CASSYSGPNTGELFF,TGTGCCAGCAGTTATAGCGGCCCGAACACCGGGGAGCTGTTTTTT
TRBJ2-7,.,TRBV6-4,.,CASSDSAGNYEQYF,TGTGCCAGCAGTGACTCGGCAGGGAACTACGAGCAGTACTTC
TRBJ2-1,TRBD2,TRBV24-1,.,CATSDPKRTSGGASEQFF,TGTGCCACCAGTGACCCTAAAAGGACTAGCGGGGGGGCATCTGAGCAGTTCTTC
TRBJ1-1,TRBD1,TRBV27,.,CASSGLTGTSTEAFF,TGTGCCAGCAGTGGACTGACAGGGACGTCCACTGAAGCTTTCTTT
TRBJ1-1,.,TRBV3-1/TRBV3-2,.,CASSQDLGGTEAFF,TGTGCCAGCAGCCAAGACTTGGGGGGGACTGAAGCTTTCTTT
TRBJ1-2,.,TRBV12-5,.,CASGSQEHLYGYTF,TGTGCTAGTGGTTCCCAGGAACACCTCTATGGCTACACCTTC
TRBJ2-1,TRBD2,TRBV5-1,.,CASSLDAGGSYNEQFF,TGCGCCAGCAGCTTGGACGCGGGGGGCTCCTACAATGAGCAGTTCTTC
TRBJ1-1,.,TRBV19,.,CASSLTGRNTEAFF,TGTGCCAGCAGCCTAACAGGTCGGAACACTGAAGCTTTCTTT
TRBJ1-2,TRBD1,TRBV7-2,.,CASSLFWDRTSSNYGYTF,TGTGCCAGCAGCTTATTCTGGGACAGGACCTCTTCTAACTATGGCTACACCTTC
TRBJ1-1,TRBD1,TRBV6-5,.,CASSVGQDIEAFF,TGTGCCAGCAGCGTGGGACAGGACATTGAAGCTTTCTTT
TRBJ1-5,.,TRBV5-1,.,CASSLDWRPNQPQHF,TGCGCCAGCAGCTTGGACTGGAGGCCCAATCAGCCCCAGCATTTT
TRBJ1-5,.,TRBV6-1,.,CASSEEYQPQHF,TGTGCCAGCAGTGAGGAGTATCAGCCCCAGCATTTT
TRBJ2-3,.,TRBV15,.,CATSRSRVEDTQYF,TGTGCCACCAGTCGGTCCAGGGTGGAAGATACGCAGTATTTT
TRBJ1-5,TRBD1,TRBV15,.,CATSGGQGLNQPQHF,TGTGCCACCAGCGGGGGACAGGGGTTGAATCAGCCCCAGCATTTT
TRBJ1-2,TRBD1,TRBV27,.,CASSSNQDRAYGYTF,TGTGCCAGCAGTTCGAATCAAGACAGGGCCTATGGCTACACCTTC
TRBJ1-6,.,TRBV19,.,CASKPPLGAGSPLHF,TGTGCCAGTAAACCCCCCCTGGGGGCAGGATCACCCCTCCACTTT
TRBJ2-3,.,TRBV10-1,once,CASSTGGTDTQYF,TGCGCCAGCAGTACCGGGGGCACAGATACGCAGTATTTT
TRBJ1-1,TRBD1,TRBV30,once,CAWRETDRGLLRVEAFF,TGTGCCTGGAGGGAAACGGACAGGGGACTCCTACGTGTCGAAGCTTTCTTT
TRBJ1-1,TRBD1,TRBV27,.,CASSLSRRGPIYTEAFF,TGTGCCAGCAGTTTATCACGCAGGGGGCCGATATACACTGAAGCTTTCTTT
TRBJ1-6,.,TRBV6-5,.,CASRIQGYNSPLHF,TGTGCCAGCAGGATCCAGGGCTATAATTCACCCCTCCACTTT
TRBJ2-1,TRBD2,TRBV19,.,CASNWLAGGPRNEQFF,TGTGCCAGTAATTGGCTAGCGGGGGGCCCACGGAATGAGCAGTTCTTC
TRBJ2-1,.,TRBV27,.,CASSFGGYSYNEQFF,TGTGCCAGCAGTTTTGGCGGGTACTCCTACAATGAGCAGTTCTTC
TRBJ1-1,.,TRBV6-5,once,CASRLDSADEAFF,TGTGCCAGCAGGCTCGACAGCGCCGATGAAGCTTTCTTT
TRBJ2-1,.,TRBV6-5,.,CASSSTPASEQFF,TGTGCCAGCAGTTCTACCCCGGCTAGTGAGCAGTTCTTC
TRBJ2-1,TRBD1,TRBV18,.,CASSPPGTGVGSYNEQFF,TGTGCCAGCTCACCCCCTGGGACAGGGGTAGGATCCTACAATGAGCAGTTCTTC
TRBJ1-2,TRBD1,TRBV4-1,.,CASSSTGFGYTF,TGCGCCAGCAGCTCGACAGGGTTTGGCTACACCTTC
TRBJ2-7,TRBD1,TRBV5-4,.,CASSLASKGQGGYEQYF,TGTGCCAGCAGCTTGGCCAGTAAGGGACAGGGAGGATACGAGCAGTACTTC